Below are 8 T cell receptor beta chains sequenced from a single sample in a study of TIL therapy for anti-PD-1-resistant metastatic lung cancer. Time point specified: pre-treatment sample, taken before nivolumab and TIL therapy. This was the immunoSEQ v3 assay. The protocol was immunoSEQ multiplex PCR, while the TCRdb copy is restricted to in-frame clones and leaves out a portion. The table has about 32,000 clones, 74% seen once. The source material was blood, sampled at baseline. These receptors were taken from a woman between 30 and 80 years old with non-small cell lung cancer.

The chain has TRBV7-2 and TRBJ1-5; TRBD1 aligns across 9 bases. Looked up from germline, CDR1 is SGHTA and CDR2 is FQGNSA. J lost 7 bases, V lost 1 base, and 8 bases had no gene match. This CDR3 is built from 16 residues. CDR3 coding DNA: TGTGCCAGCAGCTTAGGGGGGACAGGGCGGCTCCAGCCCCAGCATTTT. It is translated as CASSLGGTGRLQPQHF.

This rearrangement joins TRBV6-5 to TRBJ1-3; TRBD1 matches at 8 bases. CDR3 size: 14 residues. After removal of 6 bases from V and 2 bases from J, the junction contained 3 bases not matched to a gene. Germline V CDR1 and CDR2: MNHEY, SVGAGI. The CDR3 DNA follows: TGTGCCAGCAGCTCGGGACAGGCTGGAAACACCATATATTTT. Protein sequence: CASSSGQAGNTIYF.

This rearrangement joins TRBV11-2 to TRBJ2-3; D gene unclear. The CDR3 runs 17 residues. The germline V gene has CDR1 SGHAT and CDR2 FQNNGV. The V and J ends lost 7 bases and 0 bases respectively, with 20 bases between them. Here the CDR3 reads CASTLRPPVDSTDTQYF. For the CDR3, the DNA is TGTGCCAGCACCCTTAGACCCCCGGTCGATAGCACAGATACGCAGTATTTT. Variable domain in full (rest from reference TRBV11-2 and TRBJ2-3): EAGVAQSPRYKIIEKRQSVAFWCNPISGHATLYWYQQILGQGPKLLIQFQNNGVVDDSQLPKDRFSAERLKGVDSTLKIQPAKLEDSAVYLCASTLRPPVDSTDTQYFGPGTRLTVL.

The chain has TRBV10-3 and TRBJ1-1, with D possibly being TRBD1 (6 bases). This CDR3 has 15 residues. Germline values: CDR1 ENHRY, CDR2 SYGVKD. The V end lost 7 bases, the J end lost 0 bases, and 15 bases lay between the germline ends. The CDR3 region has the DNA TGTGCCATCACCGGGGGCGGGGTAATGAACACTGAAGCTTTCTTT. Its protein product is CAITGGGVMNTEAFF.

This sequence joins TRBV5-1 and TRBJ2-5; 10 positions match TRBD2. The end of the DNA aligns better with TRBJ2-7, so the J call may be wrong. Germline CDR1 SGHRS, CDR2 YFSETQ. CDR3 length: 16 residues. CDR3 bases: TGCGCCAGCAGCTTGGCCCTCACTAGCGGGAACGACGAGCAGTACTTC. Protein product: CASSLALTSGNDEQYF.

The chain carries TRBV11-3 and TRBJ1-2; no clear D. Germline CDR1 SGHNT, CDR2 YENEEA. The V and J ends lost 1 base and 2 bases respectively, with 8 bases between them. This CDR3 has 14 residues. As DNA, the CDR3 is TGTGCCAGCAGCTTAGGAGGAAGGAACTATGGCTACACCTTC. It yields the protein CASSLGGRNYGYTF.

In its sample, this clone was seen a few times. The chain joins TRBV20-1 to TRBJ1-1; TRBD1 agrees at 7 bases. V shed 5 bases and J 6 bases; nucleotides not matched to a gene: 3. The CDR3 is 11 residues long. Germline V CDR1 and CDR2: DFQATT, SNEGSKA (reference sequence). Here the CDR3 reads CSASQGAEAFF. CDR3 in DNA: TGCAGTGCTTCCCAGGGGGCTGAAGCTTTCTTT.

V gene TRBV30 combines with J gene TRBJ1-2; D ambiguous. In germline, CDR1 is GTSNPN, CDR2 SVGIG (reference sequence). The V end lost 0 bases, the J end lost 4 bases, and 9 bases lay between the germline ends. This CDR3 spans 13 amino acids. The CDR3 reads CAWSVEPIYGYTF. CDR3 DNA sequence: TGTGCCTGGAGTGTAGAGCCTATCTATGGCTACACCTTC.